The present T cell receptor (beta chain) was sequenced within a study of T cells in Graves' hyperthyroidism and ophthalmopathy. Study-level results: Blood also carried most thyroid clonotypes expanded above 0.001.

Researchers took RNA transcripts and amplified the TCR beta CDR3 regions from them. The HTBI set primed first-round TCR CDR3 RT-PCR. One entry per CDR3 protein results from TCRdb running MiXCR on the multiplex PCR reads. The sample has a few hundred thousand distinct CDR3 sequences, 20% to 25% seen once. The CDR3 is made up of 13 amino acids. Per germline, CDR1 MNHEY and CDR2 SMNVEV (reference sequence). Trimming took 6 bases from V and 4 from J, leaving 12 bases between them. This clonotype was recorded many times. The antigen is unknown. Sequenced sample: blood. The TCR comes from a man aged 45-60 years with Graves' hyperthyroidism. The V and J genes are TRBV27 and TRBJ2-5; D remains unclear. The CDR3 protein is CASSPRVIETQYF. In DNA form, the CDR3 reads TGTGCCAGCAGCCCCCGGGTAATAGAGACCCAGTACTTC.